This record covers a single T cell receptor beta chain. Antigen specificity is unknown. Here immunoSEQ multiplex PCR was the method, and the copy in TCRdb shows in-frame clones only, minus some. The table lists roughly 150,000 clones, about nine tenths of them singletons. The data belong to a study of radiation and T cells in renal cell carcinoma. General study points: Top tumor clonotypes rose in blood 2 weeks post-radiation, then contracted. Pretreatment tumor biopsies were lacking, so baseline clonotypes are unknown.

There are 15 residues in the CDR3. CDR1 is GTSNPN and CDR2 is SVGIG in the germline V gene (reference sequence). Trimming took 6 bases from V and 0 from J, leaving 15 bases between them. Sample time point: blood 2 weeks post-SBRT. Treatment reported: 15 Gy SBRT to primary tumor, nephrectomy 4 weeks later. Blood was sampled at baseline, 2 weeks and 4 weeks after SBRT. The patient's renal cell carcinoma had clear cell pathology. The receptor was derived from a woman aged 50 to 60 with renal cell carcinoma. V and J are TRBV30 and TRBJ1-3; D gene ambiguous. The sequenced sample was blood, obtained from a patient whose treatment included radiotherapy and nephrectomy. The CDR3: CACPGGGDSGNTIYF. CDR3 sequence (DNA): TGTGCCTGCCCGGGTGGCGGAGACTCTGGAAACACCATATATTTT.